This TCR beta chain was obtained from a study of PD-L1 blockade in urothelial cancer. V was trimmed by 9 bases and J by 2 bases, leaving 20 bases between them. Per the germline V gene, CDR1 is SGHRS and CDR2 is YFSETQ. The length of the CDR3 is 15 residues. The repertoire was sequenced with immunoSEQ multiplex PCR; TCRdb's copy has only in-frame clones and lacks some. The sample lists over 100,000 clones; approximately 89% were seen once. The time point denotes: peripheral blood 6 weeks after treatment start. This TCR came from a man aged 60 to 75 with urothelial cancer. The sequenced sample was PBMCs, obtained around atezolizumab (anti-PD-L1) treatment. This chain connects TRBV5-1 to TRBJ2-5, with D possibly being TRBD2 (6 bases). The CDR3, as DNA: TGCGCCACCTCGACTTTGGGGACTCCTCAAGAGACCCAGTACTTC. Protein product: CATSTLGTPQETQYF.